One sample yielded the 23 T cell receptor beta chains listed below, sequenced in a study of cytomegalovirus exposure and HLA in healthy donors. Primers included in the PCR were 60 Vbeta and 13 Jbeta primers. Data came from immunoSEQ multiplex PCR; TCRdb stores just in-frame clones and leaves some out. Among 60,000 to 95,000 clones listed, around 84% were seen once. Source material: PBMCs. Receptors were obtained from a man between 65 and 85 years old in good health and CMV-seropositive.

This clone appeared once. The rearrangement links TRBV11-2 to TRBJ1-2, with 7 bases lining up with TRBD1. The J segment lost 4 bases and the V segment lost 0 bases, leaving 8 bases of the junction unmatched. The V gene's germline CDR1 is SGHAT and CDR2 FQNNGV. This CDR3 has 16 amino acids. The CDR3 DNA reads TGTGCCAGCAGCTTAGACGGGCTTGAGGGGGCCTATGGCTACACCTTC. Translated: CASSLDGLEGAYGYTF.

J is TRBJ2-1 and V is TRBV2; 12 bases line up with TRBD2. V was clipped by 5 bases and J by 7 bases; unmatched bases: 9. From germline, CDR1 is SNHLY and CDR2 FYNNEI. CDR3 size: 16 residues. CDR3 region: CASSRTGLAGSNEQFF. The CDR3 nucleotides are TGTGCCAGCAGTCGGACCGGACTAGCGGGGTCTAATGAGCAGTTCTTC.

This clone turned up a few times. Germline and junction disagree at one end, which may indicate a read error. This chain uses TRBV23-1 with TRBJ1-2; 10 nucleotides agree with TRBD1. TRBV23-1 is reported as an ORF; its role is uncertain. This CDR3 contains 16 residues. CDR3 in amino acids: CASSQFTGTGAYGYTF. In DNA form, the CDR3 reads TGCGCCAGCAGCCAATTCACCGGGACAGGGGCTTATGGCTACACCTTC.

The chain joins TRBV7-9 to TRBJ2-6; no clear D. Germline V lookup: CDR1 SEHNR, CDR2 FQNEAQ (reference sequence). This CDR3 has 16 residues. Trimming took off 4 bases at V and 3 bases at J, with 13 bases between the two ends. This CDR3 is CASSSPEKSGANVLTF. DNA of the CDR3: TGTGCCAGCAGCTCACCGGAGAAGAGTGGGGCCAACGTCCTGACTTTC.

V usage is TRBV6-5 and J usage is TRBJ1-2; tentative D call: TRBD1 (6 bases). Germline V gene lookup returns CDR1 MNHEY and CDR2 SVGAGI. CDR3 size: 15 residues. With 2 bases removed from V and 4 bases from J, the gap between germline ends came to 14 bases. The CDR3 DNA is TGTGCCAGCAGTTACCGGGGGGCACAGGGCTATGGCTACACCTTC. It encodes CASSYRGAQGYGYTF.

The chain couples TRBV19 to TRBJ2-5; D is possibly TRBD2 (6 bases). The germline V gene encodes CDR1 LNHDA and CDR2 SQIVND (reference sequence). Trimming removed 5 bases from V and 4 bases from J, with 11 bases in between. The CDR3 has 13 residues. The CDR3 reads CASSSGLRETQYF. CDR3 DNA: TGTGCCAGTAGTTCGGGACTGAGAGAGACCCAGTACTTC.

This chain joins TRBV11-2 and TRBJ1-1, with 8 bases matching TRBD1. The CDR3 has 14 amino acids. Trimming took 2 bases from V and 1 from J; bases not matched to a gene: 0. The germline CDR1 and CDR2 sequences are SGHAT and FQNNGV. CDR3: CASSLTGGNTEAFF. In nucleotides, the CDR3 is TGTGCCAGCAGCTTAACAGGGGGGAACACTGAAGCTTTCTTT.

The CDR3 reads CAISESTGSSYNEQFF. The CDR3, as DNA: TGTGCCATCAGTGAGTCTACCGGGAGCTCCTACAATGAGCAGTTCTTC. This sequence joins TRBV10-3 and TRBJ2-1; D might be TRBD2 (6 bases). The germline CDR1 and CDR2 sequences are ENHRY and SYGVKD. Trimming took 0 bases from V and 0 from J, leaving 9 bases between them. The CDR3 totals 16 residues.

CDR3 bases: TGCGCCAGCAGCTCGGGAGGTGGCGGGGGGGCCGTTGAGCAGTTCTTC. Translated: CASSSGGGGGAVEQFF. The gene calls are TRBV5-1 and TRBJ2-1, with 9 bases fitting TRBD2. The J segment lost 9 bases and the V segment lost 3 bases, leaving 13 bases of the junction unmatched. The CDR3 has 16 amino acids. CDR1 SGHRS and CDR2 YFSETQ come from the germline V gene.

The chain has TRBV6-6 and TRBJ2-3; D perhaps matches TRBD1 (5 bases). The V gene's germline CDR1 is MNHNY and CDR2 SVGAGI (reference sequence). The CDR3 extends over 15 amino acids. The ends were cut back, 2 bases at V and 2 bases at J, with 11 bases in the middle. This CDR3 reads CASSYTGSYTDTQYF. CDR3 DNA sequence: TGTGCCAGCAGTTACACAGGTTCCTACACAGATACGCAGTATTTT.

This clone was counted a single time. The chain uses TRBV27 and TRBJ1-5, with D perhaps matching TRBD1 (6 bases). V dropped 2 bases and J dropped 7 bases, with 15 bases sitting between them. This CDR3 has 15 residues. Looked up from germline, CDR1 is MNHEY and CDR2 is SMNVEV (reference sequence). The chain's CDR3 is CASSLTGTRGQPQHF. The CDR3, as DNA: TGTGCCAGCAGTTTAACAGGGACAAGAGGGCAGCCCCAGCATTTT.

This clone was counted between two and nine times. The CDR3 bases are TGTGCCAGCAGTGGGGAGTGGAACACTGAAGCTTTCTTT. The encoded protein is CASSGEWNTEAFF. This chain links TRBV2 with TRBJ1-1, with D unresolved. The germline V gene has CDR1 SNHLY and CDR2 FYNNEI. Trimming stripped 4 bases from V and 1 base from J, with 7 bases between. This CDR3 region has 13 residues.

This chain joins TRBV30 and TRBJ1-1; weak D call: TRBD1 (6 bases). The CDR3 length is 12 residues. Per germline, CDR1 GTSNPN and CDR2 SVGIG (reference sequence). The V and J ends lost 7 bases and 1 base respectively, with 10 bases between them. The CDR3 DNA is TGTGCCTTTCGGGGACAGAACACTGAAGCTTTCTTT. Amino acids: CAFRGQNTEAFF.

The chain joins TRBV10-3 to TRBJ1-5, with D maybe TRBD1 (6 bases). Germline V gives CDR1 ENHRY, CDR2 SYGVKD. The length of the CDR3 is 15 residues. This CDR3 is CATSPRGEGNQPQHF. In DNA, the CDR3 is TGTGCAACATCACCCAGGGGAGAGGGCAATCAGCCCCAGCATTTT.

CDR3 sequence (DNA): TGTGCCAGCAGCTGGGGGGGACCCAATGAGCAGTTCTTC. Translated, it gives CASSWGGPNEQFF. The chain couples TRBV7-2 to TRBJ2-1; TRBD2 aligns across 7 bases. CDR3 length: 13 amino acids. CDR1 and CDR2 from the germline V gene are SGHTA and FQGNSA. The V gene end was trimmed by 4 bases and the J gene end by 6 bases; junction bases not matched to a gene: 3.

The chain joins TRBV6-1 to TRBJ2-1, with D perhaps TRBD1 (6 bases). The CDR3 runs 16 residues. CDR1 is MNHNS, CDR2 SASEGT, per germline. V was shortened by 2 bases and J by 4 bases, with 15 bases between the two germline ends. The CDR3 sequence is CASSESLGQLYNEQFF. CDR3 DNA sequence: TGTGCCAGCAGTGAATCGTTAGGACAGCTTTACAATGAGCAGTTCTTC.

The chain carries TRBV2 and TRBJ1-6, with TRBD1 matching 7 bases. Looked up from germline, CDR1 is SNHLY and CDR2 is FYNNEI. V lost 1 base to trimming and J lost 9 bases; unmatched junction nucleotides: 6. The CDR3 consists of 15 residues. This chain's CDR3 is CASSEVAGGGSPLHF. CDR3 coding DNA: TGTGCCAGCAGTGAAGTTGCAGGGGGAGGTTCACCCCTCCACTTT.

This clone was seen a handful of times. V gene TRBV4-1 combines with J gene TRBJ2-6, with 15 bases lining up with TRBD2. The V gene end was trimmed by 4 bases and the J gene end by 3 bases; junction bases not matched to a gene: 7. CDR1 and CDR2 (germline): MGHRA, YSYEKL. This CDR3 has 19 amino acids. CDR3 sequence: CASSPRTSGGAYGANVLTF. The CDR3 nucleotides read TGCGCCAGCAGCCCGCGGACTAGCGGGGGGGCGTATGGGGCCAACGTCCTGACTTTC.

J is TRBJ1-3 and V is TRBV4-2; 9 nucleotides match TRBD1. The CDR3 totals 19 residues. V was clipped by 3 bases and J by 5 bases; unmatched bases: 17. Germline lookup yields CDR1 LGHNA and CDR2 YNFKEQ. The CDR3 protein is CASSQAGTGYERLRNTIYF. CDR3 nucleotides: TGTGCCAGCAGCCAGGCCGGGACAGGGTATGAGCGGTTAAGAAACACCATATATTTT.

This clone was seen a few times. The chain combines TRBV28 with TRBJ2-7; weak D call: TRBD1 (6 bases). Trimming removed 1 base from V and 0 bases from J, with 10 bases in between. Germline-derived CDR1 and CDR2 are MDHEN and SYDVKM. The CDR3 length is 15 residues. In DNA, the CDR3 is TGTGCCAGCAGTTTATTTAGGACAGTCTCCTACGAGCAGTACTTC. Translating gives CASSLFRTVSYEQYF.

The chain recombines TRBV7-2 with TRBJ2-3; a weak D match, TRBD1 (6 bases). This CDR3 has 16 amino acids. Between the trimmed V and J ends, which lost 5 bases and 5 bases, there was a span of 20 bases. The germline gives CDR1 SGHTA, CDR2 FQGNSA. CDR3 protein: CASSGRQDPRVDTQYF. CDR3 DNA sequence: TGTGCCAGCAGCGGACGACAGGACCCAAGGGTAGATACGCAGTATTTT.

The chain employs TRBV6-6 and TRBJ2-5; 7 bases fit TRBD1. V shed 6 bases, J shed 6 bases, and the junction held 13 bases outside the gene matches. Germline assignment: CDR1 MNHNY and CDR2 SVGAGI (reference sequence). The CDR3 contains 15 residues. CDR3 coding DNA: TGTGCCAGCAGCCCCGCCGGGACAGTGGGGAAGACCCAGTACTTC. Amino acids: CASSPAGTVGKTQYF.

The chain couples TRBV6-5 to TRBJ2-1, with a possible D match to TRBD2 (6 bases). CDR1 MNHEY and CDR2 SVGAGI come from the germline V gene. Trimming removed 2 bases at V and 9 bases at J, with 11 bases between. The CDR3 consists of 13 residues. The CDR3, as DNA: TGTGCCAGCAGTTACGCCGCCGGGGGTGAGCAGTTCTTC. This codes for CASSYAAGGEQFF.